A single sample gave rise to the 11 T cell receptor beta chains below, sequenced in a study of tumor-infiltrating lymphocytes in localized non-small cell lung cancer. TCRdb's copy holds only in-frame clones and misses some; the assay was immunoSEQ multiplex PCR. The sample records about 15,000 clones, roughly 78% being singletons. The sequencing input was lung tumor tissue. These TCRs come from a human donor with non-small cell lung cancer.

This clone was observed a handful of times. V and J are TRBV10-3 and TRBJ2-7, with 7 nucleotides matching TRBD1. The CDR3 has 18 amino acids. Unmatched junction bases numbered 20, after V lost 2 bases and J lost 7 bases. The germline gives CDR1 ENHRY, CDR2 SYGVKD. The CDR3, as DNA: TGTGCCATCAGTGAGCTCTCGAACTACAGGGGTCGGCCAGGGGAGCAGTACTTC. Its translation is CAISELSNYRGRPGEQYF.

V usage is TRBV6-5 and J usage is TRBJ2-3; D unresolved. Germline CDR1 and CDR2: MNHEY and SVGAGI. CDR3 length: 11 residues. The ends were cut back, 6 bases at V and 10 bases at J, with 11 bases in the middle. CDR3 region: CASSNFGAQYF. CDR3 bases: TGTGCCAGCAGCAATTTCGGCGCGCAGTATTTT.

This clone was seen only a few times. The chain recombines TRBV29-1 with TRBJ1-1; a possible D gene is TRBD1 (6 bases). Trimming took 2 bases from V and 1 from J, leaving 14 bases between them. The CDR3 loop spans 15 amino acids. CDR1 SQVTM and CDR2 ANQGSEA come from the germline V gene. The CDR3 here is CSVEPGGRWNTEAFF. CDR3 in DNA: TGCAGCGTTGAACCGGGGGGCCGGTGGAACACTGAAGCTTTCTTT.

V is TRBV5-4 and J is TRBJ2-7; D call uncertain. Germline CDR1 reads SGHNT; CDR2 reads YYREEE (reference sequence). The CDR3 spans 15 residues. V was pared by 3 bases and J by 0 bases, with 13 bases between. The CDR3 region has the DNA TGTGCCAGCAGCTGGGGTGTGGGGTCCTCCTACGAGCAGTACTTC. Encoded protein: CASSWGVGSSYEQYF.

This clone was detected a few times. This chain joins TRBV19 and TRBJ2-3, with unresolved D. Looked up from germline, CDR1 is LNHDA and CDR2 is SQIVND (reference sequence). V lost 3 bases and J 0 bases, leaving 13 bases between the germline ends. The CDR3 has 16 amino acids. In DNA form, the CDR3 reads TGTGCCAGTAGTATCATAGCAGGATCTAGCACAGATACGCAGTATTTT. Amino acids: CASSIIAGSSTDTQYF. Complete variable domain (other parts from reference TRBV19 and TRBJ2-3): DGGITQSPKYLFRKEGQNVTLSCEQNLNHDAMYWYRQDPGQGLRLIYYSQIVNDFQKGDIAEGYSVSREKKESFPLTVTSAQKNPTAFYLCASSIIAGSSTDTQYFGPGTRLTVL.

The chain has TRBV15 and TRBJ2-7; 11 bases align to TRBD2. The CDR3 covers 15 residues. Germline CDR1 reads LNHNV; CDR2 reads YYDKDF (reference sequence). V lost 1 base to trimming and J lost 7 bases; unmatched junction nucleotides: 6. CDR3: CATSRGGLAGREQYF. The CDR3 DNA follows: TGTGCCACCAGCAGAGGCGGACTAGCGGGTCGGGAGCAGTACTTC.

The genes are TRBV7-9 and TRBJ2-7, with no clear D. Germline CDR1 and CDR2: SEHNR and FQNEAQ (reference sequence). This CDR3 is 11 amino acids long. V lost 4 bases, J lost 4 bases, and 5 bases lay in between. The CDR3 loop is CASSSLYEQYF. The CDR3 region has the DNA TGTGCCAGCAGCTCACTTTACGAGCAGTACTTC.

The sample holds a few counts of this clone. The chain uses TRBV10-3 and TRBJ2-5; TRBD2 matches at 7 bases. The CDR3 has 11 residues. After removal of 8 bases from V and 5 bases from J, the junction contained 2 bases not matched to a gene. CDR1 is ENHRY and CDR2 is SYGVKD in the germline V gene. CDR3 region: CAIGLGETQYF. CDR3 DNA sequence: TGTGCCATCGGACTAGGCGAGACCCAGTACTTC.

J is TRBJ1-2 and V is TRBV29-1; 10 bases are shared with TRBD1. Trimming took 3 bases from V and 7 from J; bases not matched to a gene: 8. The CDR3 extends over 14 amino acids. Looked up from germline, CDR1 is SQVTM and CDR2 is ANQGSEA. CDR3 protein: CSVEQSTGGGGYTF. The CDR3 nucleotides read TGCAGCGTTGAGCAATCGACAGGGGGCGGTGGCTACACCTTC.

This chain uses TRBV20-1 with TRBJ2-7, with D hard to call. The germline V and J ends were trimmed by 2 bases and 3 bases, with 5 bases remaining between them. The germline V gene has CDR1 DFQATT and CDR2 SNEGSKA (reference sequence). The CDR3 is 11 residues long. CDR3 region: CSARHNYEQYF. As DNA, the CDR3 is TGCAGTGCTAGACATAACTACGAGCAGTACTTC.

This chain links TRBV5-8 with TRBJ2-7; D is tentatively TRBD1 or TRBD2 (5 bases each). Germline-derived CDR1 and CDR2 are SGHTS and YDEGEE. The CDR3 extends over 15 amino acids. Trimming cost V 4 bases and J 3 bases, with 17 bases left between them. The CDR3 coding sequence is TGTGCCAGCAGCCTGGGTCGGGGCGGCCGCTACGAGCAGTACTTC. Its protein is CASSLGRGGRYEQYF.